One sample yielded the 8 T cell receptor beta chains listed below, sequenced in a study of blood T cell repertoires in COVID-19. Produced via immunoSEQ multiplex PCR; TCRdb's table is partial and in-frame only. The data show 210,000 or so clones, 80% to 90% seen once. Sequencing was done on a sample of peripheral blood. The receptor set was obtained from a man aged 30 to 45 with COVID-19, enrolled during active disease.

This rearrangement joins TRBV4-2 to TRBJ2-3; a possible D gene is TRBD1 (5 bases). The CDR3 is made up of 18 amino acids. The V gene's germline CDR1 is LGHNA and CDR2 YNFKEQ. V lost 2 bases and J lost 2, with 20 bases in between. In DNA form, the CDR3 reads TGTGCCAGCAGCCAACCGCCCAGGGCAAGGGTACTCACAGATACGCAGTATTTT. Protein: CASSQPPRARVLTDTQYF.

CDR3: CASSETSRENTGELFF. CDR3 DNA sequence: TGTGCCAGCAGCGAGACTAGCAGAGAGAACACCGGGGAGCTGTTTTTT. The rearrangement uses TRBV5-6 and TRBJ2-2; 7 nucleotides align to TRBD2. The germline CDR1 and CDR2 sequences are SGHDT and YYEEEE. The CDR3 length is 16 residues. Germline trimming cut 4 bases from V and 1 base from J; bases unmatched to any gene: 7.

V usage is TRBV19 and J usage is TRBJ1-2, with no clear D. Deletions cut 3 bases from V and 6 bases from J, with 8 bases between. The CDR3 is 12 amino acids. The germline CDR1 and CDR2 sequences are LNHDA and SQIVND (reference sequence). CDR3 DNA: TGTGCCAGTAGTATCGCCCCTAATGGCTACACCTTC. As protein: CASSIAPNGYTF.

The V call is TRBV5-1, the J call TRBJ2-1; D not resolved. Trimming took 4 bases from V and 2 from J, leaving 10 bases between them. Germline V gene lookup returns CDR1 SGHRS and CDR2 YFSETQ. The CDR3 has 14 residues. The CDR3 DNA reads TGCGCCAGCAGCCTGGGCAGTCCCTACAATGAGCAGTTCTTC. Encoded protein: CASSLGSPYNEQFF.

The chain employs TRBV4-1 and TRBJ1-1; TRBD1 aligns across 8 bases. The germline V gene encodes CDR1 MGHRA and CDR2 YSYEKL. The CDR3 is 17 amino acids. Losses at the gene ends were 4 bases for V and 4 bases for J; bases not matched to a gene: 14. The CDR3: CASSLRIRGTGGTEAFF. As DNA, the CDR3 is TGCGCCAGCAGCCTAAGAATTCGGGGAACAGGGGGCACTGAAGCTTTCTTT.

V gene TRBV19 combines with J gene TRBJ2-1, with TRBD1 identical over 8 bases. The V gene's germline CDR1 is LNHDA and CDR2 SQIVND (reference sequence). The CDR3 length is 14 residues. The ends lost 3 bases at V and 8 bases at J; junction bases unmatched: 6. The CDR3 spells CASSMTGATYEQFF. In DNA form, the CDR3 reads TGTGCCAGTAGTATGACAGGGGCTACCTATGAGCAGTTCTTC. Based on the CDR3 plus reference TRBV19 and TRBJ2-1, the full variable domain is DGGITQSPKYLFRKEGQNVTLSCEQNLNHDAMYWYRQDPGQGLRLIYYSQIVNDFQKGDIAEGYSVSREKKESFPLTVTSAQKNPTAFYLCASSMTGATYEQFFGPGTRLTVL.

The gene calls are TRBV28 and TRBJ1-1; tentatively, D is TRBD1 (5 bases). V was pared by 3 bases and J by 0 bases, with 11 bases between. CDR1 and CDR2 from the germline V gene are MDHEN and SYDVKM. The CDR3 covers 15 residues. The CDR3 DNA follows: TGTGCCAGCAGTTTCCCGACAGCCATGAACACTGAAGCTTTCTTT. It yields the protein CASSFPTAMNTEAFF. Full variable domain (rest looked up from reference TRBV28 and TRBJ1-1): DVKVTQSSRYLVKRTGEKVFLECVQDMDHENMFWYRQDPGLGLRLIYFSYDVKMKEKGDIPEGYSVSREKKERFSLILESASTNQTSMYLCASSFPTAMNTEAFFGQGTRLTVV.

The V and J genes are TRBV19 and TRBJ1-4, with D possibly TRBD1 on 6 matching bases. CDR3 length: 15 residues. Trimming removed 4 bases at V and 6 bases at J, with 15 bases between. The germline CDR1 and CDR2 sequences are LNHDA and SQIVND (reference sequence). The CDR3 is CASSTGQQRDEKLFF. CDR3 coding DNA: TGTGCCAGTAGTACCGGACAGCAAAGGGATGAAAAACTGTTTTTT.